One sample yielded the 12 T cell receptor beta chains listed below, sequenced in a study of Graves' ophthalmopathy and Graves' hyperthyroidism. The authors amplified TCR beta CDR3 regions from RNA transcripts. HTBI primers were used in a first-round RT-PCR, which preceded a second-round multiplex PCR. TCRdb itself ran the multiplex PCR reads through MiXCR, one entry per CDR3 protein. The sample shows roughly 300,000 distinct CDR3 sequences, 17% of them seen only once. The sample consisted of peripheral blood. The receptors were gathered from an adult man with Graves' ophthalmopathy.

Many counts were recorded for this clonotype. In DNA, the CDR3 is TGTGCCAGCAGCCACACCCAGAGGGACAGCCCCTACGAGCAGTACTTC. Translation gives CASSHTQRDSPYEQYF. The rearrangement uses TRBV3-1 and TRBJ2-7; 7 bases are a match to TRBD1. CDR3 length: 16 residues. The germline CDR1 and CDR2 sequences are LGHDT and YNNKEL (reference sequence). Trimming cost V 3 bases and J 2 bases; bases outside gene matches: 10.

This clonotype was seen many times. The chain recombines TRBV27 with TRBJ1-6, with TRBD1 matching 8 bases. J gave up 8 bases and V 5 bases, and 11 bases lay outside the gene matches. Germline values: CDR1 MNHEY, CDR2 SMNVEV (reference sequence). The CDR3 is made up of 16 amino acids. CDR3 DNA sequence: TGTGCCAGCAGTCTGAGAAGGACAGGGAGGGATTCACCCCTCCACTTT. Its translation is CASSLRRTGRDSPLHF.

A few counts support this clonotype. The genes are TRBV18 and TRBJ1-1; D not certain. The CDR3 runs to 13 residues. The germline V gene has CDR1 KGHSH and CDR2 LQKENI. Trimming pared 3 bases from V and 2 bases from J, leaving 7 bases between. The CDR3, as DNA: TGTGCCAGCTCACCGGGTATAAACACTGAAGCTTTCTTT. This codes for CASSPGINTEAFF.

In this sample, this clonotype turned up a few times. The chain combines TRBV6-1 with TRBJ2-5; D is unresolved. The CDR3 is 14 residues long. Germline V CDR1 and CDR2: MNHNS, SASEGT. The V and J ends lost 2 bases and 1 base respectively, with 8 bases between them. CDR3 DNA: TGTGCCAGCAGTGAAACTGGTGGCCAAGAGACCCAGTACTTC. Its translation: CASSETGGQETQYF.

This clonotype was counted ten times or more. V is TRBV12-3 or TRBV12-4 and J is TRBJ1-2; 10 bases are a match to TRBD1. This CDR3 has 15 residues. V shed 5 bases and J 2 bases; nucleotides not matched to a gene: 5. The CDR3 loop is CASSPGTGENYGYTF. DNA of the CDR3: TGTGCCAGCAGTCCCGGGACAGGGGAAAACTATGGCTACACCTTC.

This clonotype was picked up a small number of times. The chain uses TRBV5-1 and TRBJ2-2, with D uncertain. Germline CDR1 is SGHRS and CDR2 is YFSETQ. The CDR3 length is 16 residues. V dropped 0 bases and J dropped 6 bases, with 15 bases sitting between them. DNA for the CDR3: TGCGCCAGCAGCTTGGGGTTCGCGACAAACGCCGGGGAGCTGTTTTTT. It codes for CASSLGFATNAGELFF.

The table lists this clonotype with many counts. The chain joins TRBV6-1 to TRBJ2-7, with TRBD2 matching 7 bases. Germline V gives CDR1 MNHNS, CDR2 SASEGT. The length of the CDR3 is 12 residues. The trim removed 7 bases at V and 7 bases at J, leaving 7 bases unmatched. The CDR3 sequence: CASTEWGGEQYF. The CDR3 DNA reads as TGTGCCAGCACCGAATGGGGGGGTGAGCAGTACTTC.

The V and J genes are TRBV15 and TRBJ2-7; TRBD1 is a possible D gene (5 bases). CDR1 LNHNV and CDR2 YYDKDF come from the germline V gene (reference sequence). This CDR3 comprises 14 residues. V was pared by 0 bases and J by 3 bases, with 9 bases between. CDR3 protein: CATSRERQGYEQYF. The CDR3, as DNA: TGTGCCACCAGCAGAGAGAGGCAGGGCTACGAGCAGTACTTC.

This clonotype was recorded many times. The CDR3 loop reads CASSYSGEVSPLHF. In DNA form, the CDR3 reads TGTGCCAGCAGTTACTCGGGGGAGGTTTCACCCCTCCACTTT. The chain joins TRBV6-5 to TRBJ1-6; tentatively, D is TRBD1 (5 bases). The CDR3 has 14 amino acids. Germline-derived CDR1 and CDR2 are MNHEY and SVGAGI. V lost 0 bases, J lost 9 bases, and 9 bases lay in between.

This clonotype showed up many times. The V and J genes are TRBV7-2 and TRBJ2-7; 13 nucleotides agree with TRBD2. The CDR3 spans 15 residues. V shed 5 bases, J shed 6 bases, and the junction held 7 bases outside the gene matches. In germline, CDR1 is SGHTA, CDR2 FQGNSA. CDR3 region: CASSPEGLAGREQYF. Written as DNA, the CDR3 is TGTGCCAGCAGCCCGGAGGGACTAGCGGGACGCGAGCAGTACTTC.

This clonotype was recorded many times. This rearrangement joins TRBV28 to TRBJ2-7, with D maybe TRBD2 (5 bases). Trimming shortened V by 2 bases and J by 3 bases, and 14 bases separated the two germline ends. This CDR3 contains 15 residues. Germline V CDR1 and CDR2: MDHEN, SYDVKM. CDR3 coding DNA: TGTGCCAGCAGTTTAGCGGGTGCTAGAATCTACGAGCAGTACTTC. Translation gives CASSLAGARIYEQYF.

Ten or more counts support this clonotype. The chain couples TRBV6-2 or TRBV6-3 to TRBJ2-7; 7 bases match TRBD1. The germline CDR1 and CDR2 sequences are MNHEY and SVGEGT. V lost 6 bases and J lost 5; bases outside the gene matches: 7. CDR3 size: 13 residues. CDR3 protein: CASRSTGEDEQYF. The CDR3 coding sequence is TGTGCCAGCAGGTCAACAGGGGAAGACGAGCAGTACTTC.